This T cell receptor (beta chain) was profiled in a study of T cell repertoires in cytomegalovirus infection. At the level of the study: Based on public TCR beta signatures, there were indications of CMV infection and of a matching HLA type.

This clonotype was counted many times. Antigen specificity is unknown. Using its own MiXCR run on the reads, TCRdb lists one record per CDR3 protein. Among approximately 100,000 distinct CDR3 sequences listed, about 30% were seen once. This CDR3 region has 15 residues. With 5 bases removed from V and 8 bases from J, the gap between germline ends came to 21 bases. Study outcomes and limitations: HLA-C-restricted, CMV-specific TCR beta clonotypes were dominant ex vivo.

The starting material was CD8+ T cells from cultured PBMCs, obtained from culture after CMV antigen stimulation. This TCR was recovered from a human donor in good health (CMV status not recorded). Some clones in this sample may be carry-over from other donors' samples. The chain is built from TRBV12-3 or TRBV12-4 and TRBJ1-2; D perhaps matches TRBD1 (5 bases). CDR3 in amino acids: CASSHPGGPRRGYTF. CDR3 DNA: TGTGCCAGCAGTCACCCCGGGGGTCCCCGGCGAGGCTACACCTTC.